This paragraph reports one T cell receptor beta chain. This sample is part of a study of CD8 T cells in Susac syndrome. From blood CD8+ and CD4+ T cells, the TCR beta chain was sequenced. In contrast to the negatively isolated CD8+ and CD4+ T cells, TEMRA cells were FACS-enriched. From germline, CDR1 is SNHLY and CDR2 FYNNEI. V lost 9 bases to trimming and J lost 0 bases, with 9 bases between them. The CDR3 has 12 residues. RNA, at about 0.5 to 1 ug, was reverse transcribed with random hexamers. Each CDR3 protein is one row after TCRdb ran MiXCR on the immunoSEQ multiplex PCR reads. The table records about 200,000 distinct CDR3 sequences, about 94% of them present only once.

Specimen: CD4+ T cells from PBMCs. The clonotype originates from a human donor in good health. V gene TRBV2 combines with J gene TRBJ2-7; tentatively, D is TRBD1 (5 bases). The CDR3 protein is CASQGSSYEQYF. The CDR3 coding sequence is TGTGCCAGTCAGGGCAGCTCCTACGAGCAGTACTTC. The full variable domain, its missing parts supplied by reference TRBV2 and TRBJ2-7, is EPEVTQTPSHQVTQMGQEVILRCVPISNHLYFYWYRQILGQKVEFLVSFYNNEISEKSEIFDDQFSVERPDGSNFTLKIRSTKLEDSAMYFCASQGSSYEQYFGPGTRLTVT.